This TCR beta chain appears in the sequencing data of a study of T cell responses to AZD1222 COVID-19 vaccine. Study-wide context: Whether given at about 4 or about 12 weeks, second doses were pooled. Study results and limitations: At baseline, just five to seven AZD1222 recipients tested seropositive. In the spike-specific TCR repertoire, nearly half reportedly target unmutated variant regions. Scientists sampled the repertoires only once the peak T cell response had passed.

A note on this clone: The antigen remains undetermined.

The CDR3 runs to 11 residues. Trimming took 4 bases from V and 1 from J, leaving 3 bases between them. Germline lookup yields CDR1 SGHRS and CDR2 YFSETQ. This table comes from immunoSEQ multiplex PCR, and its TCRdb copy is limited to in-frame clones, with some not included. Of 57,000 or so clones listed, around 75% are singletons. The material sequenced was peripheral blood, taken on day 0 of AZD1222 vaccination. The rearrangement joins TRBV5-1 to TRBJ2-7, with D unclear. The clonotype was recovered from an adult in good health. The CDR3 sequence: CASSTSYEQYF. DNA for the CDR3: TGCGCCAGCAGCACGTCCTACGAGCAGTACTTC.